A single T cell receptor beta chain is shown here with its context. This specimen comes from a study of Ad26.COV2.S vaccination and SARS-CoV-2 variants. Across the study: Once or twice, 56 days apart, Ad26.COV2.S was delivered intramuscularly.

Libraries were prepared by immunoSEQ multiplex PCR; TCRdb keeps only in-frame clonotypes and omits some of them. The sample gives about 480,000 clones, around 85% of which show up once; more than 10% is in the top ten. Trimming removed 9 bases from V and 8 bases from J, with 8 bases in between. This CDR3 spans 10 amino acids. Germline CDR1 and CDR2: MDHEN and SYDVKM. Regarding treatment: about 20 received Ad26.COV2.S at low or high dose, single or two shots; 5 received placebo; per-sample allocation not given. Sampling took place 63 days after the first vaccine or placebo injection. Whoever gave the sample was an adult aged 18-55 years in Boston.

The clonotype comes from a person aged 18-65 years who received the Ad26.COV2.S COVID-19 vaccine or a placebo. Sequenced here: peripheral blood, sampled in a trial of Ad26.COV2.S vaccine versus placebo. The chain recombines TRBV28 with TRBJ2-4; D gene ambiguous. The CDR3 is CASSGDIQYF. DNA for the CDR3: TGTGCCAGTTCCGGTGACATTCAGTACTTC.